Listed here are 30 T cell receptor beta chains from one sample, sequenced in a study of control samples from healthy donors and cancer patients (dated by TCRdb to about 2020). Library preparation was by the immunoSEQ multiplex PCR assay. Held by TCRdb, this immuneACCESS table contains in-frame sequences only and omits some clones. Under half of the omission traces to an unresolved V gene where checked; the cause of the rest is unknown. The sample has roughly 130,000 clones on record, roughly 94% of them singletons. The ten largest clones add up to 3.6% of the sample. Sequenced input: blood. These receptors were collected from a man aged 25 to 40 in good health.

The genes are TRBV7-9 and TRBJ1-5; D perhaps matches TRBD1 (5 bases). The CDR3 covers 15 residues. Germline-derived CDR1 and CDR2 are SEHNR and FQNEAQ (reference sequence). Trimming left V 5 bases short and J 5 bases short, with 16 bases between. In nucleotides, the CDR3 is TGTGCCAGCAGCCTCGTCGGTGCGGGGGATCAGCCCCAGCATTTT. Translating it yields CASSLVGAGDQPQHF.

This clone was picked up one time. This CDR3 is CASSIQGSRVQPQHF. CDR3 nucleotide sequence: TGTGCCAGTAGTATACAGGGGAGTAGGGTGCAGCCCCAGCATTTT. The chain recombines TRBV19 with TRBJ1-5; D is possibly TRBD1 (6 bases). The germline CDR1 and CDR2 sequences are LNHDA and SQIVND (reference sequence). The V end was cut by 2 bases, the J end by 7 bases, with 15 bases between. The CDR3 runs 15 residues.

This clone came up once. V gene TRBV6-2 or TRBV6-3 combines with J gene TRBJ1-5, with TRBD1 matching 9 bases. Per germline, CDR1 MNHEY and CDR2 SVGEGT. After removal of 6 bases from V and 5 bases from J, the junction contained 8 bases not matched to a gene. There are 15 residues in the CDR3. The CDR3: CASSIHRGRDQPQHF. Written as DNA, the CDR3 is TGTGCCAGCAGCATACACAGGGGGCGAGATCAGCCCCAGCATTTT.

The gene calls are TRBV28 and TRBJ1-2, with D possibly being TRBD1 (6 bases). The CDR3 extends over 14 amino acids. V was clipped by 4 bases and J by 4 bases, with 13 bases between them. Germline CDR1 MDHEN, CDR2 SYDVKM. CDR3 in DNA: TGTGCCAGCAGTTCGGGCACAGGGACCTATGGCTACACCTTC. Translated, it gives CASSSGTGTYGYTF.

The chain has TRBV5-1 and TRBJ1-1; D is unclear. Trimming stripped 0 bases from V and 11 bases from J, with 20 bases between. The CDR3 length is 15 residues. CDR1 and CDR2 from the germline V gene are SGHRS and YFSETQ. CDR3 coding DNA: TGCGCCAGCAGCTTGGAGGTTCGTTTAGGCCAGGAGGCTTTCTTT. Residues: CASSLEVRLGQEAFF. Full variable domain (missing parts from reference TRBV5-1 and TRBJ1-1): KAGVTQTPRYLIKTRGQQVTLSCSPISGHRSVSWYQQTPGQGLQFLFEYFSETQRNKGNFPGRFSGRQFSNSRSEMNVSTLELGDSALYLCASSLEVRLGQEAFFGQGTRLTVV.

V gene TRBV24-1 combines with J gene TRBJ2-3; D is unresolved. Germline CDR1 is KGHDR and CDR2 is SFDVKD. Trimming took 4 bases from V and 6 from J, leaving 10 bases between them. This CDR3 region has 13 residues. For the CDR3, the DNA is TGTGCCACCAGTGAATCGCATGGCGATACGCAGTATTTT. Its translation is CATSESHGDTQYF.

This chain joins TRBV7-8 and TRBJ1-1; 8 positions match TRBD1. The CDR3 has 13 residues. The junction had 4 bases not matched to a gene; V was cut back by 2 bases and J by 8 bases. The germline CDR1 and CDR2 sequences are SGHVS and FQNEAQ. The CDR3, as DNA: TGTGCCAGCAGCTTACAGGGGGCTGGAGAAGCTTTCTTT. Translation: CASSLQGAGEAFF.

DNA of the CDR3: TGTGCCAGCAGCCCCAGAGAGGGCTACGAGCAGTACTTC. Translated, it gives CASSPREGYEQYF. The chain carries TRBV7-8 and TRBJ2-7; D may be TRBD2 (5 bases). Germline CDR1 SGHVS, CDR2 FQNEAQ. V lost 5 bases and J 3 bases, leaving 11 bases between the germline ends. CDR3 size: 13 residues.

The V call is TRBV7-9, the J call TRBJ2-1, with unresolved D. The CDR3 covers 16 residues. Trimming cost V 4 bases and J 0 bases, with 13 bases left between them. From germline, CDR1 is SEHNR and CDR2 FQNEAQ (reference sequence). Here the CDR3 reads CASSSPERSSYNEQFF. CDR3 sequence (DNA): TGTGCCAGCAGCTCGCCTGAGCGTAGCTCCTACAATGAGCAGTTCTTC.

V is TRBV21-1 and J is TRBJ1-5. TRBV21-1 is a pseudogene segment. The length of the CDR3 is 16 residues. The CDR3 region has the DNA TGTGCCAGCAGCAAGGAGTGGACGAGTAGCAATCAGCCCCAGCATTTT. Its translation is CASSKEWTSSNQPQHF.

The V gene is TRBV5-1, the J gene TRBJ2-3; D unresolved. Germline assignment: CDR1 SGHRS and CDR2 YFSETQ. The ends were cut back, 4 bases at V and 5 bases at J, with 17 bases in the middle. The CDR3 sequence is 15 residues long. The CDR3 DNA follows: TGCGCCAGCAGCCCAGGTCCACAGTGGGGAGATACGCAGTATTTT. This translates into CASSPGPQWGDTQYF. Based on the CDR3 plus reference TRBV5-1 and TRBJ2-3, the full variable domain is KAGVTQTPRYLIKTRGQQVTLSCSPISGHRSVSWYQQTPGQGLQFLFEYFSETQRNKGNFPGRFSGRQFSNSRSEMNVSTLELGDSALYLCASSPGPQWGDTQYFGPGTRLTVL.

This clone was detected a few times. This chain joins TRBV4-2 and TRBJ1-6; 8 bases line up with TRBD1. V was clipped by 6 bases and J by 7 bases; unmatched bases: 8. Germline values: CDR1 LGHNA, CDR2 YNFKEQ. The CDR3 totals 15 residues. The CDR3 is CASSPSQGANSPLHF. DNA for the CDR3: TGTGCCAGCAGTCCTTCCCAGGGGGCGAATTCACCCCTCCACTTT.

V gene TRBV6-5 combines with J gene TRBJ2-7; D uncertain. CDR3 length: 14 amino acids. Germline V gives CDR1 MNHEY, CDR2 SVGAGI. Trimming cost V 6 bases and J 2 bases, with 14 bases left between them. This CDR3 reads CASSDRIFPYEQYF. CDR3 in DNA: TGTGCCAGCAGCGACCGAATCTTCCCCTACGAGCAGTACTTC.

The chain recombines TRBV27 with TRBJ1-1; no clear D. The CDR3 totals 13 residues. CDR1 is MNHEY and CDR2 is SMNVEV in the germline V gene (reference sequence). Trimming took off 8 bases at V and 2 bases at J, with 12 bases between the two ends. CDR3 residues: CASGTFRNTEAFF. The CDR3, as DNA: TGTGCCAGCGGCACCTTCAGAAACACTGAAGCTTTCTTT.

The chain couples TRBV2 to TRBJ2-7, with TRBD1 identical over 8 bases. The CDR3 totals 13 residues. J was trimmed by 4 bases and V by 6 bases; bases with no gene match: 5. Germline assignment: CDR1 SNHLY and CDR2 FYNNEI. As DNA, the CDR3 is TGTGCCAGCAGGTTGACAGGGGTGTACGAGCAGTACTTC. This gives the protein CASRLTGVYEQYF.

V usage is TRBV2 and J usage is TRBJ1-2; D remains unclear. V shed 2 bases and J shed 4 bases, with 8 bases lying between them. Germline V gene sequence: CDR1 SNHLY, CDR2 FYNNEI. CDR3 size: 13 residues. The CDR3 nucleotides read TGTGCCAGCAGTGAAAGGGAGGGCTATGGCTACACCTTC. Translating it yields CASSEREGYGYTF.

The CDR3 DNA sequence: TGCGCCAGCAGCCCGACCTCTGGGACAGGGGATAATTCACCCCTCCACTTT. Encoded protein: CASSPTSGTGDNSPLHF. The chain recombines TRBV4-1 with TRBJ1-6, with TRBD1 matching 10 bases. From germline, CDR1 is MGHRA and CDR2 YSYEKL. V trimming: 4 bases; J trimming: 5 bases; junction bases outside the gene matches: 8. This CDR3 has 17 residues.

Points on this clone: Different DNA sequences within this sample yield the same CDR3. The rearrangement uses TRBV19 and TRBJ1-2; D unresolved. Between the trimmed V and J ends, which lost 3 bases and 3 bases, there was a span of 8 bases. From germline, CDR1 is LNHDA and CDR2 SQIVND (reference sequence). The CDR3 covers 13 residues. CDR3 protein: CASSISGDYGYTF. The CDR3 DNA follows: TGTGCCAGTAGTATTTCAGGAGACTATGGCTACACCTTC.

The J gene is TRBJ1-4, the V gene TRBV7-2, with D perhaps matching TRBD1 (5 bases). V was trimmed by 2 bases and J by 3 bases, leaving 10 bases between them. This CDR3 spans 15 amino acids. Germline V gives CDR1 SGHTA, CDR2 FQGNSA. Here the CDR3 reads CASSLSGFPNEKLFF. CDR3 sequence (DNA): TGTGCCAGCAGCTTATCAGGGTTCCCTAATGAAAAACTGTTTTTT.

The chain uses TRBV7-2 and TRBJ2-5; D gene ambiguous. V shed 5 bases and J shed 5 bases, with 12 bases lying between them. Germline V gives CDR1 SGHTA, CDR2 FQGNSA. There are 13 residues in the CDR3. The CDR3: CASSPQAFETQYF. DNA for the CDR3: TGTGCCAGCAGCCCCCAGGCTTTCGAGACCCAGTACTTC.

This CDR3 reads CASSPGSGEQFF. DNA of the CDR3: TGTGCCAGCAGCCCCGGCAGCGGGGAGCAGTTCTTC. The chain combines TRBV7-9 with TRBJ2-1; TRBD2 might be the D (6 bases). With 5 bases removed from V and 10 bases from J, the gap between germline ends came to 12 bases. The V gene's germline CDR1 is SEHNR and CDR2 FQNEAQ (reference sequence). CDR3 size: 12 residues.

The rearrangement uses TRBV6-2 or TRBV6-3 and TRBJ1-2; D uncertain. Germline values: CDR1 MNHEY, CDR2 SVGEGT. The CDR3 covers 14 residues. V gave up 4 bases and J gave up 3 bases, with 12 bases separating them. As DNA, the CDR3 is TGTGCCAGCAGTTTCACGGGTGTTGACTATGGCTACACCTTC. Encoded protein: CASSFTGVDYGYTF.

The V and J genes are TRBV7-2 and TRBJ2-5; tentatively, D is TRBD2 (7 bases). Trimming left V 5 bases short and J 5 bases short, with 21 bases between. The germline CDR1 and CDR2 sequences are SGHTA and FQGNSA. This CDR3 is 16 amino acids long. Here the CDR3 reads CASSPTAGGGRETQYF. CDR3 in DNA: TGTGCCAGCAGCCCAACCGCTGGGGGGGGGCGCGAGACCCAGTACTTC. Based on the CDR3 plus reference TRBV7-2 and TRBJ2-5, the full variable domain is GAGVSQSPSNKVTEKGKDVELRCDPISGHTALYWYRQSLGQGLEFLIYFQGNSAPDKSGLPSDRFSAERTGGSVSTLTIQRTQQEDSAVYLCASSPTAGGGRETQYFGPGTRLLVL.

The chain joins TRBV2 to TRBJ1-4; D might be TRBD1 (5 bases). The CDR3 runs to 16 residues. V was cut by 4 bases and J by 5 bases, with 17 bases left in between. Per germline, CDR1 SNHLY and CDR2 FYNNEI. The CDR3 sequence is CASSGNEGRPNEKLFF. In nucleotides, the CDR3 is TGTGCCAGCAGTGGAAATGAGGGACGGCCAAATGAAAAACTGTTTTTT.

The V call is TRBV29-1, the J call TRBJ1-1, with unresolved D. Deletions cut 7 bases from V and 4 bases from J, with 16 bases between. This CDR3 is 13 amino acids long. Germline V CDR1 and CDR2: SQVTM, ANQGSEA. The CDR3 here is CSALGVGGTEAFF. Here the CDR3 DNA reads TGCAGCGCCCTGGGTGTGGGAGGCACTGAAGCTTTCTTT.

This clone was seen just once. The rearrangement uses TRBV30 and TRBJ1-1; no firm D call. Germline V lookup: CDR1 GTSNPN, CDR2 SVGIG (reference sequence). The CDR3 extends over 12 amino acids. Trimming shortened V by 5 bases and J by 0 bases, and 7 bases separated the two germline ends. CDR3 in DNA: TGTGCCTGGGACGGGTTGAACACTGAAGCTTTCTTT. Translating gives CAWDGLNTEAFF.

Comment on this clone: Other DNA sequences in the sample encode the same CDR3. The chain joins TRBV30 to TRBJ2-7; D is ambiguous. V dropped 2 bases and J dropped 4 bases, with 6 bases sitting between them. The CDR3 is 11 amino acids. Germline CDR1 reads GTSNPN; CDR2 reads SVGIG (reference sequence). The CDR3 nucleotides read TGTGCCTGGAGTTCGATATACGAGCAGTACTTC. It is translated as CAWSSIYEQYF.

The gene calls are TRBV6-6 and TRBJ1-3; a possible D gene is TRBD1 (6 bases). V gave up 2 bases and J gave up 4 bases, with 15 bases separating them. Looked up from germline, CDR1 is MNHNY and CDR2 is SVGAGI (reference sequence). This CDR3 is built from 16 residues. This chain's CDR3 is CASSYGGGARGNTIYF. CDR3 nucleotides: TGTGCCAGCAGTTACGGGGGGGGCGCGAGGGGAAACACCATATATTTT.

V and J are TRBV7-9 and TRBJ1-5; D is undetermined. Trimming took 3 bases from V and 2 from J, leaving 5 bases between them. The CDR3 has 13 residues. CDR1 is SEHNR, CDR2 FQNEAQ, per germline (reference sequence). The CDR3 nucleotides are TGTGCCAGCAGCTTGAGCGGCAATCAGCCCCAGCATTTT. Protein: CASSLSGNQPQHF.

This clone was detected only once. The CDR3 nucleotides read TGTGCCTGGAGTCGCGTAGGGGGTGGCACTGAAGCTTTCTTT. The encoded protein is CAWSRVGGGTEAFF. This chain joins TRBV30 and TRBJ1-1; possible D gene TRBD1, 6 bases. Per germline, CDR1 GTSNPN and CDR2 SVGIG (reference sequence). V was clipped by 2 bases and J by 4 bases, with 14 bases between them. The CDR3 covers 14 residues.